These 11 T cell receptor beta chains originate from one sample sequenced in a study of T cells in Graves' hyperthyroidism and ophthalmopathy. RNA transcripts served as the template for amplifying TCR beta CDR3 regions. Using the HTBI primer set, a first-round RT-PCR was run on the TCR CDR3. Using its own MiXCR run on the multiplex PCR reads, TCRdb lists one record per CDR3 protein. In the table there are 480,000 or so distinct CDR3 sequences, around 14% of which are singletons. The sample consisted of blood. These receptors all come from a woman in her late teens or twenties with Graves' hyperthyroidism.

Regarding this clonotype: This may come from a read error, since a much larger clone is one base off. The CDR3 does not close with the conserved phenylalanine or tryptophan, likely indicating a read error. The CDR3 spells CASSPALRSYNEQFL. The DNA of the CDR3 is TGTGCCAGCTCACCAGCCCTTCGCTCCTACAATGAGCAGTTCCTC. J is TRBJ2-1 and V is TRBV18, with D unresolved. With 2 bases removed from V and 0 bases from J, the gap between germline ends came to 8 bases. Germline V lookup: CDR1 KGHSH, CDR2 LQKENI. The CDR3 has 15 amino acids.

This clonotype was detected many times. The rearrangement uses TRBV12-5 and TRBJ2-1; the match to TRBD1 covers 11 bases. CDR1 LGHNT and CDR2 FRNRAP come from the germline V gene. The CDR3 loop spans 15 amino acids. Unmatched junction bases numbered 8, after V lost 5 bases and J lost 8 bases. CDR3 coding DNA: TGTGCTAGTGGTGCCGGGACAGGGGGTCCACATGAGCAGTTCTTC. Its protein is CASGAGTGGPHEQFF.

This clonotype occurred many times. The V gene is TRBV19, the J gene TRBJ2-1; 7 nucleotides align to TRBD2. Per the germline V gene, CDR1 is LNHDA and CDR2 is SQIVND (reference sequence). This CDR3 comprises 16 residues. Trimming at V came to 5 bases and at J to 5 bases, leaving 12 bases not matched to a gene. The CDR3 protein is CASSPFGGSTDNEQFF. The CDR3 coding sequence is TGTGCCAGTAGTCCGTTTGGCGGGAGTACGGACAATGAGCAGTTCTTC.

The sample holds a few counts of this clonotype. This chain links TRBV5-4 with TRBJ1-1; TRBD1 aligns across 10 bases. Unmatched junction bases numbered 10, after V lost 4 bases and J lost 7 bases. The CDR3 is 15 residues long. From germline, CDR1 is SGHNT and CDR2 YYREEE (reference sequence). The CDR3 is CASSGRDRGRLEAFF. CDR3 sequence (DNA): TGTGCCAGCAGCGGCCGGGACAGGGGTCGGCTTGAAGCTTTCTTT.

V and J are TRBV27 and TRBJ2-3; TRBD1 matches at 7 bases. Germline loops: CDR1 MNHEY, CDR2 SMNVEV (reference sequence). The junction had 9 bases not matched to a gene; V was cut back by 7 bases and J by 8 bases. The CDR3 consists of 13 residues. In DNA form, the CDR3 reads TGTGCCAGCACCCCTGACAGGGTCGGTACGCAGTATTTT. It specifies CASTPDRVGTQYF.

At least ten counts were recorded for this clonotype. The V and J genes are TRBV24-1 and TRBJ2-1, with 9 bases fitting TRBD2. V was pared by 8 bases and J by 2 bases, with 3 bases of the junction left unmatched. The germline CDR1 and CDR2 sequences are KGHDR and SFDVKD. This CDR3 has 14 amino acids. The CDR3 protein is CATTSSGTYNEQFF. DNA of the CDR3: TGTGCCACCACTTCTAGCGGGACCTACAATGAGCAGTTCTTC.

The sample holds a few counts of this clonotype. This chain uses TRBV6-2 or TRBV6-3 with TRBJ2-1, with D perhaps matching TRBD1 (5 bases). The V gene's germline CDR1 is MNHEY and CDR2 SVGEGT. This CDR3 spans 13 amino acids. V was trimmed by 2 bases and J by 6 bases, leaving 8 bases between them. The CDR3 bases are TGTGCCAGCAGTTACGCAGGGCTCAATGAGCAGTTCTTC. It codes for CASSYAGLNEQFF.

The chain carries TRBV27 and TRBJ2-7, with 12 bases matching TRBD2. Germline V gene lookup returns CDR1 MNHEY and CDR2 SMNVEV (reference sequence). V dropped 3 bases and J dropped 3; count of bases not matched to a gene: 9. This CDR3 is 17 amino acids long. DNA for the CDR3: TGTGCCAGCAGTTTTGCGGCCCCGACTAGCGGGAGCTACGAGCAGTACGTC. This gives the protein CASSFAAPTSGSYEQYV.

This clonotype was detected a few times. The V call is TRBV29-1, the J call TRBJ2-1; D perhaps matches TRBD2 (6 bases). V dropped 7 bases and J dropped 5 bases, with 21 bases sitting between them. CDR1 and CDR2 (germline): SQVTM, ANQGSEA. This CDR3 has 15 residues. The CDR3 spells CSGEGSREWDNEQFF. Written as DNA, the CDR3 is TGCAGCGGTGAGGGCTCACGGGAGTGGGACAATGAGCAGTTCTTC.

This rearrangement joins TRBV9 to TRBJ2-3, with D possibly being TRBD2 (6 bases). Trimming stripped 3 bases from V and 3 bases from J, with 14 bases between. CDR1 and CDR2 from the germline V gene are SGDLS and YYNGEE. The CDR3 contains 15 residues. CDR3: CASSASVKGTDTQYF. In nucleotides, the CDR3 is TGTGCCAGCAGCGCTAGCGTGAAGGGGACAGATACGCAGTATTTT.

This clonotype was seen a handful of times. The V and J genes are TRBV18 and TRBJ2-5, with D possibly called TRBD1 or TRBD2 (6 bases each). The CDR3 is 14 residues long. The germline CDR1 and CDR2 sequences are KGHSH and LQKENI. V gave up 2 bases and J gave up 4 bases, with 11 bases separating them. As DNA, the CDR3 is TGTGCCAGCTCACCAGGAGGGGGTCCAGAGACCCAGTACTTC. Its translation is CASSPGGGPETQYF. Combining the CDR3 with reference TRBV18 and TRBJ2-5 gives the whole variable domain NAGVMQNPRHLVRRRGQEARLRCSPMKGHSHVYWYRQLPEEGLKFMVYLQKENIIDESGMPKERFSAEFPKEGPSILRIQQVVRGDSAAYFCASSPGGGPETQYFGPGTRLLVL.